The 5 T cell receptor beta chains below were found in one sample sequenced in a study of blood T cell repertoires in COVID-19. Data came from immunoSEQ multiplex PCR; TCRdb stores just in-frame clones and leaves some out. The sample lists around 150,000 clones, roughly 80% occurring once. The sequenced sample consisted of PBMCs or T cells enriched from blood (not recorded which). Receptors were obtained from a man aged 45-60 years who had recovered from COVID-19.

In this sample, this clone turned up a few times. The J gene is TRBJ2-2, the V gene TRBV10-1; no definite D call. The germline gives CDR1 WNHNN, CDR2 SYGVQD (reference sequence). The CDR3 is 13 amino acids. Trimming shortened V by 2 bases and J by 7 bases, and 8 bases separated the two germline ends. In nucleotides, the CDR3 is TGCGCCAGCAGTGAGCCCCCCGGCGGGGAGCTGTTTTTT. Translation: CASSEPPGGELFF.

In its sample, this clone was seen a few times. J is TRBJ1-1 and V is TRBV30; D gene uncertain. V lost 3 bases to trimming and J lost 0 bases, with 8 bases between them. CDR3 length: 13 residues. In germline, CDR1 is GTSNPN, CDR2 SVGIG (reference sequence). The CDR3 here is CAWSPGMNTEAFF. Here the CDR3 DNA reads TGTGCCTGGAGCCCGGGTATGAACACTGAAGCTTTCTTT.

This chain links TRBV7-2 with TRBJ2-1, with 11 nucleotides matching TRBD2. With V trimmed by 5 bases and J by 4 bases, 7 bases remained unmatched. CDR3 length equals 16 residues. Germline-derived CDR1 and CDR2 are SGHTA and FQGNSA. In DNA form, the CDR3 reads TGTGCCAGCAGCCGTAGCGGGAGGGGGGGATACAATGAGCAGTTCTTC. This sequence encodes CASSRSGRGGYNEQFF. The entire variable domain, with the rest obtained from reference TRBV7-2 and TRBJ2-1, is as follows: GAGVSQSPSNKVTEKGKDVELRCDPISGHTALYWYRQSLGQGLEFLIYFQGNSAPDKSGLPSDRFSAERTGGSVSTLTIQRTQQEDSAVYLCASSRSGRGGYNEQFFGPGTRLTVL.

The chain combines TRBV19 with TRBJ2-1, with 8 bases aligning to TRBD2. The J segment lost 9 bases and the V segment lost 7 bases, leaving 23 bases of the junction unmatched. The CDR3 runs to 18 residues. Germline values: CDR1 LNHDA, CDR2 SQIVND (reference sequence). The CDR3 reads CASMPPKIARGGKGEQFF. For the CDR3, the DNA is TGTGCCAGTATGCCTCCCAAGATAGCTCGGGGGGGGAAGGGTGAGCAGTTCTTC. Variable domain in full (rest from reference TRBV19 and TRBJ2-1): DGGITQSPKYLFRKEGQNVTLSCEQNLNHDAMYWYRQDPGQGLRLIYYSQIVNDFQKGDIAEGYSVSREKKESFPLTVTSAQKNPTAFYLCASMPPKIARGGKGEQFFGPGTRLTVL.

The chain has TRBV2 and TRBJ2-7, with D perhaps matching TRBD1 (6 bases). This CDR3 comprises 14 residues. The V gene's germline CDR1 is SNHLY and CDR2 FYNNEI. The ends were cut back, 4 bases at V and 3 bases at J, with 13 bases in the middle. CDR3 nucleotides: TGTGCCAGCAGTGCCAAACAGGGTGGCTACGAGCAGTACTTC. Its protein is CASSAKQGGYEQYF.